One sample yielded the 14 T cell receptor beta chains listed below, sequenced in a study of somatic mutations in cytotoxic T cells in rheumatoid arthritis (dated by TCRdb to between 2016 and 2019). The receptor library was made with the immunoSEQ multiplex PCR assay. This is the immuneACCESS table as TCRdb keeps it, with only in-frame sequences that have V and J called. A part of the clones is gone; compared with another copy, unresolved V genes explain less than half, and the rest is unexplained. A total of under 12,000 clones appear in this sample, approximately 84% of them only once. The top ten constitute under 10% of the sample. Material: CD8+ T cells sorted from blood. The receptors derive from a woman aged 55-69 years with rheumatoid arthritis.

This chain connects TRBV28 to TRBJ1-1; D unclear. Germline V CDR1 and CDR2: MDHEN, SYDVKM. V gave up 7 bases and J gave up 0 bases, with 9 bases separating them. The CDR3 is made up of 13 amino acids. The CDR3: CASMFNLNTEAFF. CDR3 bases: TGTGCCAGCATGTTCAACTTGAACACTGAAGCTTTCTTT.

The chain has TRBV7-8 and TRBJ2-1; 15 bases map to TRBD2. CDR3 length: 17 amino acids. Germline lookup yields CDR1 SGHVS and CDR2 FQNEAQ. Unmatched junction bases numbered 6, after V lost 4 bases and J lost 5 bases. This CDR3 reads CASSSGLAGGINNEQFF. The CDR3 DNA follows: TGTGCCAGCAGCTCGGGACTAGCGGGAGGCATTAACAATGAGCAGTTCTTC.

The V and J genes are TRBV9 and TRBJ2-2; a possible D gene is TRBD1 (5 bases). Germline-derived CDR1 and CDR2 are SGDLS and YYNGEE. The ends were cut back, 0 bases at V and 0 bases at J, with 15 bases in the middle. The CDR3 is made up of 18 amino acids. CDR3 loop: CASSVAQGVNPNTGELFF. Written as DNA, the CDR3 is TGTGCCAGCAGCGTAGCTCAGGGTGTAAACCCGAACACCGGGGAGCTGTTTTTT.

The rearrangement joins TRBV7-9 to TRBJ2-7, with D perhaps TRBD2 (6 bases). The V and J ends lost 4 bases and 4 bases respectively, with 17 bases between them. The CDR3 loop spans 15 amino acids. From germline, CDR1 is SEHNR and CDR2 FQNEAQ (reference sequence). CDR3 residues: CASSSRGEAVYEQYF. The DNA of the CDR3 is TGTGCCAGCAGCTCCCGCGGGGAGGCTGTATACGAGCAGTACTTC.

The rearrangement uses TRBV9 and TRBJ1-5; D might be TRBD1 (5 bases). This CDR3 comprises 15 residues. Deletions cut 5 bases from V and 7 bases from J, with 19 bases between. Germline V lookup: CDR1 SGDLS, CDR2 YYNGEE. DNA of the CDR3: TGTGCCAGCAGTCCCGGCGGAGGGGTCGGGCAGCCCCAGCATTTT. This encodes CASSPGGGVGQPQHF. The variable domain in full, completed from reference TRBV9 and TRBJ1-5, reads DSGVTQTPKHLITATGQRVTLRCSPRSGDLSVYWYQQSLDQGLQFLIQYYNGEERAKGNILERFSAQQFPDLHSELNLSSLELGDSALYFCASSPGGGVGQPQHFGDGTRLSIL.

This clone has more than one count but fewer than ten. The chain has TRBV2 and TRBJ2-1; 13 bases map to TRBD2. The germline CDR1 and CDR2 sequences are SNHLY and FYNNEI. J gave up 0 bases and V 6 bases, and 5 bases lay outside the gene matches. This CDR3 comprises 17 residues. The CDR3 is CASRGLAGTPSYNEQFF. The CDR3 DNA reads as TGTGCCAGCAGGGGACTAGCGGGGACCCCCTCCTACAATGAGCAGTTCTTC. Full variable domain (remainder filled in from reference TRBV2 and TRBJ2-1): EPEVTQTPSHQVTQMGQEVILRCVPISNHLYFYWYRQILGQKVEFLVSFYNNEISEKSEIFDDQFSVERPDGSNFTLKIRSTKLEDSAMYFCASRGLAGTPSYNEQFFGPGTRLTVL.

CDR3 sequence reads: CASSLSGALYEQYF. In nucleotides, the CDR3 is TGTGCCAGCAGTTTAAGCGGGGCCCTATACGAGCAGTACTTC. The V and J genes are TRBV27 and TRBJ2-7; 7 positions match TRBD2. This CDR3 comprises 14 residues. Germline-derived CDR1 and CDR2 are MNHEY and SMNVEV (reference sequence). The junction had 5 bases not matched to a gene; V was cut back by 2 bases and J by 4 bases.

The chain carries TRBV7-2 and TRBJ2-5, with D possibly TRBD2 on 6 matching bases. The CDR3 runs to 15 residues. Germline V gene sequence: CDR1 SGHTA, CDR2 FQGNSA. The V and J ends lost 1 base and 5 bases respectively, with 14 bases between them. The CDR3 loop reads CASSLGGLLEETQYF. In DNA, the CDR3 is TGTGCCAGCAGCTTAGGGGGACTCCTCGAGGAGACCCAGTACTTC.

This chain connects TRBV4-1 to TRBJ2-1; 11 positions agree with TRBD2. Trimming at V came to 0 bases and at J to 9 bases, leaving 7 bases not matched to a gene. CDR1 is MGHRA and CDR2 is YSYEKL in the germline V gene. CDR3 length: 16 residues. The DNA for the CDR3 is TGCGCCAGCAGCCAAGACTCACTAGCGGGAGTGGTTGAGCAGTTCTTC. It yields the protein CASSQDSLAGVVEQFF.

This clone showed up just a few times. This chain links TRBV5-6 with TRBJ1-1; no firm D call. The CDR3 totals 12 residues. Trimming took off 3 bases at V and 9 bases at J, with 12 bases between the two ends. Germline CDR1 is SGHDT and CDR2 is YYEEEE. Here the CDR3 reads CASSYTGNKAFF. CDR3 DNA sequence: TGTGCCAGCAGCTATACCGGGAACAAAGCTTTCTTT.

The rearrangement uses TRBV6-1 and TRBJ2-2; TRBD2 agrees at 10 bases. The CDR3 extends over 15 amino acids. Germline assignment: CDR1 MNHNS and CDR2 SASEGT. V lost 2 bases to trimming and J lost 7 bases; unmatched junction nucleotides: 4. The CDR3 here is CASSELAGVVGELFF. In DNA form, the CDR3 reads TGTGCCAGCAGTGAACTAGCGGGAGTTGTCGGGGAGCTGTTTTTT.

The chain combines TRBV4-1 with TRBJ2-2; no firm D call. The CDR3 sequence is 14 residues long. Germline V gene lookup returns CDR1 MGHRA and CDR2 YSYEKL. The ends were cut back, 1 base at V and 1 base at J, with 4 bases in the middle. CDR3 bases: TGCGCCAGCAGCCAAGGACAGAACACCGGGGAGCTGTTTTTT. As protein: CASSQGQNTGELFF.

This clone appeared once. The chain links TRBV28 to TRBJ1-1, with a tentative D call TRBD1 (6 bases). Germline CDR1 MDHEN, CDR2 SYDVKM. CDR3 length equals 14 residues. Trimming cost V 1 base and J 8 bases, with 14 bases left between them. The CDR3 spells CASSLFGRGWEAFF. In nucleotides, the CDR3 is TGTGCCAGCAGTTTATTCGGGAGGGGGTGGGAAGCTTTCTTT.

The chain is built from TRBV9 and TRBJ2-7, with D possibly being TRBD1 (5 bases). The CDR3 is 14 residues long. V gave up 2 bases and J gave up 2 bases, with 11 bases separating them. Germline V gives CDR1 SGDLS, CDR2 YYNGEE. CDR3 sequence (DNA): TGTGCCAGCAGCGTTGACAGAAGAGCCTACGAGCAGTACTTC. It translates to CASSVDRRAYEQYF.